Listed below are T cell receptor beta chains from one sample, sequenced in a study of T cell changes during pregnancy in multiple sclerosis. Measured with immunoSEQ multiplex PCR; TCRdb has only the in-frame clones, and not every one. The profile covers about 80,000 clones, with roughly 90% appearing a single time and approximately 2% taken by the ten largest. Here the sequenced sample was peripheral blood, taken before pregnancy. These receptors were obtained from a female donor with multiple sclerosis, enrolled in a pregnancy study. CDR3s include the opening cysteine and the closing phenylalanine or tryptophan. The D gene is left open where the match is weak. Size values are once, few and many counts, or a class for expanded clones, and some rows have none.

DNA,CDR3,V,J,D,size
TGTGCCAGCTCCCCGCCCGTACTATCGAACACCGGGGAGCTGTTTTTT,CASSPPVLSNTGELFF,TRBV18,TRBJ2-2,-,once
TGTGCCAGCAGCCCTGGAGGCAATCAGCCCCAGCATTTT,CASSPGGNQPQHF,TRBV5-6,TRBJ1-5,-,-
TGTGCCAGCAGTGGAGGCAGCTACGAGCAGTACTTC,CASSGGSYEQYF,TRBV6-1,TRBJ2-7,-,-
TGTGCCAGCTCACCACGTGGAGGGTGGGAGGAAAAACTGTTTTTT,CASSPRGGWEEKLFF,TRBV18,TRBJ1-4,-,few
TGCGCCAGCAGCAGATTGGGACTAGCGGGGGAGACCCAGTACTTC,CASSRLGLAGETQYF,TRBV5-1,TRBJ2-5,TRBD2,-
TGCGCCAGCAGCGTGGGACAGCGTAGCTCCTACGAGCAGTACTTC,CASSVGQRSSYEQYF,TRBV5-1,TRBJ2-7,TRBD1,-
TGTGCCAGCAACGTAGACAGTTCATTGGCGAACACCGGGGAGCTGTTTTTT,CASNVDSSLANTGELFF,TRBV9,TRBJ2-2,-,-
TGCGCCAGCAGCCGGCTAAGGTTGACAGGAAACACCATATATTTT,CASSRLRLTGNTIYF,TRBV4-1,TRBJ1-3,-,-
TGTGCCAGCAGCTTGGGTTCAGGGGGCGACGCAGATACGCAGTATTTT,CASSLGSGGDADTQYF,TRBV5-4,TRBJ2-3,TRBD1,-
TGTGCCAGCAGCTCCCGTGGCGGGGGGAGTGAGCAGTTCTTC,CASSSRGGGSEQFF,TRBV7-2,TRBJ2-1,TRBD2,-
TGTGCCAGCAGCCAGACTAGCGGGGGGCCAAGGCCCTACGAGCAGTACTTC,CASSQTSGGPRPYEQYF,TRBV7-8,TRBJ2-7,TRBD2,-
TGTGCCAGTAGTAGAGGGGGAGGCAATCAGCCCCAGCATTTT,CASSRGGGNQPQHF,TRBV19,TRBJ1-5,-,-
TGTGCCAGCAGTTACAGGGCAGGGCTCTCCTACGAGCAGTACTTC,CASSYRAGLSYEQYF,TRBV6-5,TRBJ2-7,-,-
TGTGCCAGCAGCTTAGAGCAGGGGGCGCGTGAGCAGTACTTC,CASSLEQGAREQYF,TRBV7-9,TRBJ2-7,TRBD1,-
TGTGCCCGCCAGGGGGCTTGGAATTCACCCCTCCACTTT,CARQGAWNSPLHF,TRBV30,TRBJ1-6,TRBD1,-
TGTGCCAGCAGCGTAGCGGCGGCGGATACGCAGTATTTT,CASSVAAADTQYF,TRBV9,TRBJ2-3,-,once
TGTGCCATCAGTGAGTCGAACAGGGTGAACACTGAAGCTTTCTTT,CAISESNRVNTEAFF,TRBV10-3,TRBJ1-1,-,-
TGTGCCAGTGCCAAAGACAGGGACGGTCAGCCCCAGCATTTT,CASAKDRDGQPQHF,TRBV19,TRBJ1-5,TRBD1,-
TGTGCCAGCAGCTTCCTCCTCTTCCGTGAGCAGTTCTTC,CASSFLLFREQFF,TRBV7-8,TRBJ2-1,-,-
TGTGCCAGCAGCTTGGGACAAGTCACTGAAGCTTTCTTT,CASSLGQVTEAFF,TRBV5-4,TRBJ1-1,-,few
TGCGCCAGCAGCCAAGGAGGGAGTGAGCAGTTCTTC,CASSQGGSEQFF,TRBV5-1,TRBJ2-1,-,once
TGCAGCAAAGGGGCCTATAATGAAAAACTGTTTTTT,CSKGAYNEKLFF,TRBV29-1,TRBJ1-4,-,-
TGTGCCAGCTCCCGGGGGGTTCGTCAGCCCCAGCATTTT,CASSRGVRQPQHF,TRBV2,TRBJ1-5,-,-
TGTGCCATTCTGGACTTGGGCAGGAACTATGGCTACACCTTC,CAILDLGRNYGYTF,TRBV6-6,TRBJ1-2,-,-
TGTGCCAGCAGTTCGGGACAGGGGCTTGAAGCTTTCTTT,CASSSGQGLEAFF,TRBV6-6,TRBJ1-1,TRBD1,-
TGCGCCAGCAGCCCCGGGATTCAGAGCTCCTATAATTCACCCCTCCACTTT,CASSPGIQSSYNSPLHF,TRBV4-3,TRBJ1-6,-,-
TGTGCCAGCAGCTCCTCAGGGGCCCTTAACTATGGCTACACCTTC,CASSSSGALNYGYTF,TRBV7-9,TRBJ1-2,-,-
TGTGCCAGCAGCTTCACTGGGCTTGGGGCCAACGTCCTGACTTTC,CASSFTGLGANVLTF,TRBV7-9,TRBJ2-6,-,-
TGTGCCAGCAGCCCGCCCGGTAATACGCAGTATTTT,CASSPPGNTQYF,TRBV7-9,TRBJ2-3,-,once
TGTGCTAGTGGTTTGGTACAGGGGTGCACAGATACGCAGTATTTT,CASGLVQGCTDTQYF,TRBV12-5,TRBJ2-3,TRBD1,-
TGTGCCAGCAGCTTACAGACTAGCGGTCTTCGGGATACGCAGTATTTT,CASSLQTSGLRDTQYF,TRBV7-2,TRBJ2-3,TRBD2,-
TGCGCCAGCAGCCCCCGGGTCCAAGCAGATACGCAGTATTTT,CASSPRVQADTQYF,TRBV5-1,TRBJ2-3,-,-
TGTGCCAGTAGTATAGAAGGGGACATTGGCCAGCCCCAGCATTTT,CASSIEGDIGQPQHF,TRBV19,TRBJ1-5,-,-
TGCGCCAGCAGCGTCCGGGACATCACAGATACGCAGTATTTT,CASSVRDITDTQYF,TRBV5-1,TRBJ2-3,-,-
TGCGCCAGCAGCCACGGTCCGGGACAGGGTTACGACACTGAAGCTTTCTTT,CASSHGPGQGYDTEAFF,TRBV4-1,TRBJ1-1,TRBD1,-
TGTGCCAGCAGTTTCTCAGCTAACTATGGCTACACCTTC,CASSFSANYGYTF,TRBV27,TRBJ1-2,-,-
TGTGCCAGCAGCACGCCTAGACCCTACAATGAGCAGTTCTTC,CASSTPRPYNEQFF,TRBV2,TRBJ2-1,-,-
TGCGCCAGCAGCTTGGGGCCAGGGTACGTAAGGCAGCCCCAGCATTTT,CASSLGPGYVRQPQHF,TRBV5-1,TRBJ1-5,-,-
TGTGCCAGCAGCGTAGTTGTAGATTCGGACAGGTTTCCAGCGGACGAGCAGTACTTC,CASSVVVDSDRFPADEQYF,TRBV9,TRBJ2-7,TRBD1,-
TGTGCTAGTGGTTCCCCCCCCGGACAGCAGAACAACAATGAGCAGTTCTTC,CASGSPPGQQNNNEQFF,TRBV12-5,TRBJ2-1,-,-
TGCGCCAGCAGCCAAGCGGACAGCCCGTCCTACGAGCAGTACTTC,CASSQADSPSYEQYF,TRBV4-1,TRBJ2-7,-,-
TGTGCCAGCAGACTGTATGGCTACACCTTC,CASRLYGYTF,TRBV2,TRBJ1-2,-,-
TGTGCCAGCTCTCCGGGGTATTCCTACAATGAGCAGTTCTTC,CASSPGYSYNEQFF,TRBV18,TRBJ2-1,-,-
TGTGCCAGCAGCGTACTGACAGGGAACACTGAAGCTTTCTTT,CASSVLTGNTEAFF,TRBV5-5,TRBJ1-1,-,-
TGTGCCTGGCACAGAGATATGAACACTGAAGCTTTCTTT,CAWHRDMNTEAFF,TRBV30,TRBJ1-1,-,-
TGTGCCAGCAGCTTTGACAGGGGAGGGAATCAGCCCCAGCATTTT,CASSFDRGGNQPQHF,TRBV6-1,TRBJ1-5,TRBD1,-
TGTGCCTGGAGTGCCGCAGGGGAAGGCAATCAGCCCCAGCATTTT,CAWSAAGEGNQPQHF,TRBV30,TRBJ1-5,-,-
TGCGCCAGCAGCCCTCAACGTTACAGGGGGGAGGAAAAACTGTTTTTT,CASSPQRYRGEEKLFF,TRBV4-1,TRBJ1-4,TRBD1,-
TGTGCCAGCACCAAAACACAGGGTGGCACCGGGGAGCTGTTTTTT,CASTKTQGGTGELFF,TRBV5-4,TRBJ2-2,-,-
TGTGCCAGCAGCGTCACAGGGTTGGATGGCTACACCTTC,CASSVTGLDGYTF,TRBV9,TRBJ1-2,-,-
TGTGCCAGCAGGGGTAGGAGCTCCTACGAGCAGTACTTC,CASRGRSSYEQYF,TRBV27,TRBJ2-7,-,-
TGTGCCAGTAGTATCGGACAGGGTTACAATCAGCCCCAGCATTTT,CASSIGQGYNQPQHF,TRBV19,TRBJ1-5,TRBD1,-
TGTGCCAGCAGCCAGGCTAACTATGGCTACACCTTC,CASSQANYGYTF,TRBV28,TRBJ1-2,-,-
TGTGCCAGCAGTGAAGTAAGATTCACACGGAACACTGAAGCTTTCTTT,CASSEVRFTRNTEAFF,TRBV25-1,TRBJ1-1,-,-
TGTGCCAGCAGCAGGCTCAGGGACCAAGAGACCCAGTACTTC,CASSRLRDQETQYF,TRBV9,TRBJ2-5,-,-